The 23 T cell receptor beta chains listed next were all sequenced from one sample in a study of neurological immune-mediated disorders. One entry per CDR3 protein, called by TCRdb with MiXCR from the 5' RACE reads. There are around 69,000 distinct CDR3 sequences in the sample; less than 5.5% occur only once, and 6.9% lies in the top ten. Sequences were obtained from PBMCs. The receptors here all came from a young man with multiple sclerosis.

The table lists this clonotype with many counts. The chain combines TRBV7-9 with TRBJ2-7; TRBD2 is a possible D gene (5 bases). Trimming took 6 bases from V and 0 from J, leaving 15 bases between them. The CDR3 length is 15 residues. Looked up from germline, CDR1 is SEHNR and CDR2 is FQNEAQ (reference sequence). In DNA, the CDR3 is TGTGCCAGCAGACAAACCGGGGATAGCTCCTACGAGCAGTACTTC. Amino acids: CASRQTGDSSYEQYF.

This clonotype was seen many times. The V and J genes are TRBV20-1 and TRBJ2-7, with D uncertain. This CDR3 contains 14 residues. Trimming took off 1 base at V and 3 bases at J, with 13 bases between the two ends. Germline CDR1 and CDR2: DFQATT and SNEGSKA (reference sequence). CDR3 nucleotide sequence: TGCAGTGCTAGAGCTGAGACTTCCGACTACGAGCAGTACTTC. Residues: CSARAETSDYEQYF.

This clonotype was picked up many times. The gene calls are TRBV5-4 and TRBJ1-1; TRBD1 matches at 11 bases. The V and J ends lost 5 bases and 12 bases, in that order; junction bases with no gene match: 12. The CDR3 covers 14 residues. Germline values: CDR1 SGHNT, CDR2 YYREEE (reference sequence). CDR3 DNA sequence: TGTGCCAGCAGTCAGGACAGGGGGCGGAGGCTGTCTTTCTTT. Its protein product is CASSQDRGRRLSFF.

V and J are TRBV10-3 and TRBJ2-3, with a possible D match to TRBD2 (5 bases). The V gene lost 3 bases and the J gene lost 3 bases, with 13 bases spanning the gap. The CDR3 contains 15 residues. Per the germline V gene, CDR1 is ENHRY and CDR2 is SYGVKD. CDR3 amino acids: CAISEETGSTDTQYF. The CDR3 nucleotides read TGTGCCATCAGTGAAGAAACGGGGAGTACAGATACGCAGTATTTT.

This clonotype showed up many times. A much larger clone sits a single nucleotide away, making a read error possible. The chain joins TRBV20-1 to TRBJ1-1; the D is unclear. The CDR3 is 12 residues long. V lost 3 bases to trimming and J lost 2 bases, with 7 bases between them. The germline V gene has CDR1 DFQATT and CDR2 SNEGSKA (reference sequence). CDR3 sequence: CSARTLNTEAFF. The CDR3 DNA sequence: TGCAGTGCTAGGACCCTAAACACTGAAGCTTTCTTT.

This clonotype was seen many times. The rearrangement joins TRBV29-1 to TRBJ2-3; 7 bases fit TRBD1. The germline gives CDR1 SQVTM, CDR2 ANQGSEA. The V gene end was trimmed by 3 bases and the J gene end by 3 bases; junction bases not matched to a gene: 3. This CDR3 comprises 13 residues. This chain's CDR3 is CSVDRGWTDTQYF. The CDR3, as DNA: TGCAGCGTTGACAGGGGGTGGACAGATACGCAGTATTTT.

This clonotype was detected many times. The rearrangement uses TRBV5-6 and TRBJ1-1; 7 bases match TRBD1. Germline lookup yields CDR1 SGHDT and CDR2 YYEEEE. The CDR3 is made up of 17 amino acids. J was trimmed by 0 bases and V by 3 bases; bases with no gene match: 11. The CDR3: CASSWSLQGRMNTEAFF. CDR3 DNA: TGTGCCAGCAGCTGGAGCCTACAGGGGAGGATGAACACTGAAGCTTTCTTT.

This clonotype was counted many times. The chain joins TRBV5-1 to TRBJ1-1; the match to TRBD1 covers 7 bases. Per germline, CDR1 SGHRS and CDR2 YFSETQ. The length of the CDR3 is 14 residues. Trimming removed 0 bases from V and 6 bases from J; junction bases left unmatched: 5. CDR3 loop: CASSLVAGGSEAFF. The CDR3, as DNA: TGCGCCAGCAGCTTGGTGGCAGGGGGATCTGAAGCTTTCTTT.

Regarding this clonotype: One base away lies a much larger clone, so this may be a sequencing read error. The CDR3 does not end in the conserved phenylalanine or tryptophan, so this is likely a read error. The rearrangement joins TRBV2 to TRBJ1-2; D is possibly TRBD1 (5 bases). Germline CDR1 and CDR2: SNHLY and FYNNEI. The V gene lost 5 bases and the J gene lost 4 bases, with 14 bases spanning the gap. This CDR3 contains 14 residues. The CDR3 spells CASSLAGPPYGYTV. In DNA form, the CDR3 reads TGTGCCAGCAGTTTAGCAGGGCCTCCCTATGGCTACACCGTC.

This clonotype appeared many times. This sequence joins TRBV20-1 and TRBJ1-4; a possible D gene is TRBD1 (5 bases). Per germline, CDR1 DFQATT and CDR2 SNEGSKA (reference sequence). V was clipped by 6 bases and J by 8 bases, with 22 bases between them. The CDR3 is made up of 15 amino acids. CDR3: CSAAGRSAGAEKLFF. CDR3 sequence (DNA): TGCAGTGCAGCCGGGCGGTCCGCCGGGGCCGAAAAACTGTTTTTT.

Ten or more counts support this clonotype. The genes are TRBV24-1 and TRBJ2-3; D may be TRBD1 (6 bases). The CDR3 runs 14 residues. The V gene's germline CDR1 is KGHDR and CDR2 SFDVKD. With 2 bases removed from V and 2 bases from J, the gap between germline ends came to 7 bases. The DNA for the CDR3 is TGTGCCACCAGTGATTACAGGGACACAGATACGCAGTATTTT. Translated, it gives CATSDYRDTDTQYF.

This clonotype was detected many times. The J gene is TRBJ1-5, the V gene TRBV7-9; D call uncertain. Germline V CDR1 and CDR2: SEHNR, FQNEAQ (reference sequence). This CDR3 has 14 amino acids. V dropped 1 base and J dropped 6 bases, with 10 bases sitting between them. CDR3 protein: CASSLEGKGQPQHF. As DNA, the CDR3 is TGTGCCAGCAGCTTAGAGGGTAAAGGTCAGCCCCAGCATTTT.

In its sample, this clonotype was seen many times. This sequence joins TRBV2 and TRBJ1-3; maybe TRBD1 (5 bases). V was cut by 7 bases and J by 2 bases, with 15 bases left in between. Germline V CDR1 and CDR2: SNHLY, FYNNEI. This CDR3 is built from 15 residues. The CDR3 sequence is CASNLQGIAGNTIYF. In nucleotides, the CDR3 is TGTGCCAGCAACCTTCAGGGAATCGCTGGAAACACCATATATTTT.

This clonotype was seen many times. The chain recombines TRBV7-8 with TRBJ2-7; 7 bases align to TRBD1. CDR1 is SGHVS, CDR2 FQNEAQ, per germline. V shed 3 bases and J 3 bases; nucleotides not matched to a gene: 8. The CDR3 covers 15 residues. The CDR3 DNA sequence: TGTGCCAGCAGCTTGTCCGGGACAGCCGACTACGAGCAGTACGTC. Residues: CASSLSGTADYEQYV.

This clonotype was seen repeatedly, ten times or more. The rearrangement links TRBV7-3 to TRBJ2-2; perhaps TRBD2 as D (6 bases). The V end was cut by 5 bases, the J end by 3 bases, with 10 bases between. The germline V gene has CDR1 SGHTA and CDR2 FQGTGA. CDR3 length: 14 residues. This CDR3 is CASSPWGDTGELFF. CDR3 nucleotide sequence: TGTGCCAGCAGCCCCTGGGGGGACACCGGGGAGCTGTTTTTT. Based on the CDR3 plus reference TRBV7-3 and TRBJ2-2, the full variable domain is GAGVSQTPSNKVTEKGKYVELRCDPISGHTALYWYRQSLGQGPEFLIYFQGTGAADDSGLPNDRFFAVRPEGSVSTLKIQRTERGDSAVYLCASSPWGDTGELFFGEGSRLTVL.

A few counts support this clonotype. The V gene is TRBV7-9, the J gene TRBJ2-1, with D possibly TRBD1 on 6 matching bases. Germline values: CDR1 SEHNR, CDR2 FQNEAQ (reference sequence). V lost 2 bases, J lost 0 bases, and 17 bases lay in between. The CDR3 length is 18 residues. The CDR3 DNA sequence: TGTGCCAGCAGCTTACCAGTTCGGGCAGGGGCCTCCTACAATGAGCAGTTCTTC. Its translation: CASSLPVRAGASYNEQFF. Together with reference TRBV7-9 and TRBJ2-1, the CDR3 gives the full variable domain: DTGVSQNPRHKITKRGQNVTFRCDPISEHNRLYWYRQTLGQGPEFLTYFQNEAQLEKSRLLSDRFSAERPKGSFSTLEIQRTEQGDSAMYLCASSLPVRAGASYNEQFFGPGTRLTVL.

This clonotype has ten or more counts. This chain connects TRBV5-1 to TRBJ2-1, with a tentative D call TRBD1 (5 bases). CDR3 length: 12 amino acids. Germline lookup yields CDR1 SGHRS and CDR2 YFSETQ. Trimming took off 2 bases at V and 9 bases at J, with 9 bases between the two ends. CDR3 sequence (DNA): TGCGCCAGCAGCTTACAGGCGACTGAGCAGTTCTTC. Its translation: CASSLQATEQFF.

The J gene is TRBJ1-5, the V gene TRBV20-1, with 9 bases that match TRBD1. Trimming cost V 6 bases and J 9 bases; bases outside gene matches: 15. The CDR3 is made up of 15 amino acids. The germline V gene encodes CDR1 DFQATT and CDR2 SNEGSKA (reference sequence). The CDR3 loop is CSAFARETGGMPQHF. For the CDR3, the DNA is TGCAGTGCCTTTGCCCGCGAGACAGGGGGAATGCCCCAGCATTTT.

In this sample, this clonotype turned up a few times. This chain connects TRBV4-1 to TRBJ1-2, with D possibly being TRBD1 (6 bases). The germline V gene encodes CDR1 MGHRA and CDR2 YSYEKL. The CDR3 is made up of 15 amino acids. V lost 4 bases, J lost 2 bases, and 14 bases lay in between. This chain's CDR3 is CASSRLRGENYGYTF. CDR3 DNA: TGCGCCAGCAGCCGTTTAAGGGGGGAGAACTATGGCTACACCTTC.

This clonotype was counted a few times. The J gene is TRBJ2-5, the V gene TRBV9; the D gene is possibly TRBD2 (6 bases). Germline lookup yields CDR1 SGDLS and CDR2 YYNGEE. The V end was cut by 5 bases, the J end by 5 bases, with 13 bases between. The CDR3 has 13 amino acids. CDR3 in DNA: TGTGCCAGCAGTATTACTAGCTCTGAGACCCAGTACTTC. Encoded protein: CASSITSSETQYF.

At least ten counts were recorded for this clonotype. The chain couples TRBV24-1 to TRBJ2-3; the match to TRBD1 covers 9 bases. V dropped 3 bases and J dropped 4; count of bases not matched to a gene: 7. CDR1 and CDR2 (germline): KGHDR, SFDVKD. The CDR3 runs 16 residues. The CDR3 bases are TGTGCCACCAGTGATACAGGGGGCGCCGTGTCAGATACGCAGTATTTT. This translates into CATSDTGGAVSDTQYF.

In its sample, this clonotype was seen a few times. The chain couples TRBV6-2 or TRBV6-3 to TRBJ2-7; 9 positions agree with TRBD2. The J segment lost 1 base and the V segment lost 5 bases, leaving 9 bases of the junction unmatched. CDR1 is MNHEY, CDR2 SVGEGT, per germline. The CDR3 covers 16 residues. CDR3 protein: CASSLSRTSVSYEQYF. In DNA form, the CDR3 reads TGTGCCAGCAGTCTCTCGCGGACTAGCGTTTCCTACGAGCAGTACTTC.

This clonotype was observed at least ten times. CDR3 in DNA: TGTGCCAGCAGTCCCCGACAGAGGGAGACCCAGTACTTC. It specifies CASSPRQRETQYF. V is TRBV27 and J is TRBJ2-5; D is possibly TRBD1 (5 bases). The ends were cut back, 5 bases at V and 5 bases at J, with 12 bases in the middle. Per germline, CDR1 MNHEY and CDR2 SMNVEV (reference sequence). The CDR3 has 13 residues.